These 20 T cell receptor beta chains were sequenced from one sample in a study of T cells in Graves' hyperthyroidism and ophthalmopathy. RNA transcripts served as the template for amplifying TCR beta CDR3 regions. The HTBI primer set served for first-round RT-PCR of the TCR CDR3. TCRdb itself ran the multiplex PCR reads through MiXCR, one entry per CDR3 protein. The table shows roughly 580,000 distinct CDR3 sequences, with 46% occurring only once. Sequencing was done on a sample of peripheral blood or thyroid tissue (not recorded which). These receptors all stem from a young woman with Graves' hyperthyroidism.

This clonotype came up many times. The chain links TRBV7-8 to TRBJ2-5; D is ambiguous. CDR3 length equals 14 residues. Trimming cost V 5 bases and J 1 base, with 11 bases left between them. CDR1 is SGHVS and CDR2 is FQNEAQ in the germline V gene. The CDR3 here is CASSPQLLQETQYF. Written as DNA, the CDR3 is TGTGCCAGCAGCCCACAGTTACTCCAAGAGACCCAGTACTTC.

V is TRBV10-2 and J is TRBJ1-1; perhaps TRBD1 as D (6 bases). Germline V gene sequence: CDR1 WSHSY, CDR2 SAAADI. The V end was cut by 6 bases, the J end by 1 base, with 15 bases between. The CDR3 covers 15 residues. CDR3 sequence reads: CASRATGKQNTEAFF. DNA of the CDR3: TGCGCCAGCAGGGCAACAGGGAAACAGAACACTGAAGCTTTCTTT.

The chain is built from TRBV2 and TRBJ1-6, with a weak D call TRBD1 (5 bases). CDR3 length: 16 amino acids. V was shortened by 4 bases and J by 5 bases, with 15 bases between the two germline ends. Germline CDR1 reads SNHLY; CDR2 reads FYNNEI. For the CDR3, the DNA is TGTGCCAGCAGTGCACGTATTCAGACAGATAATTCACCCCTCCACTTT. Amino acids: CASSARIQTDNSPLHF.

The chain has TRBV7-6 and TRBJ2-7, with 9 positions matching TRBD1. CDR1 and CDR2 from the germline V gene are SGHVS and FNYEAQ. The CDR3 loop spans 14 amino acids. V was pared by 5 bases and J by 2 bases, with 4 bases of the junction left unmatched. The CDR3 here is CASSTGQGPYEQYF. The CDR3 nucleotides are TGTGCCAGCAGCACTGGACAGGGGCCCTACGAGCAGTACTTC.

The table lists this clonotype with many counts. The chain couples TRBV7-9 to TRBJ1-2, with D perhaps TRBD1 (5 bases). CDR3 length equals 13 residues. Trimming cost V 3 bases and J 8 bases, with 13 bases left between them. Germline CDR1 SEHNR, CDR2 FQNEAQ (reference sequence). CDR3 loop: CASSLDNPEGYTF. CDR3 sequence (DNA): TGTGCCAGCAGCTTGGACAACCCTGAAGGCTACACCTTC.

This clonotype was found a few times. This chain links TRBV5-8 with TRBJ2-5; TRBD2 is a possible D gene (6 bases). The CDR3 is 16 residues long. CDR1 and CDR2 (germline): SGHTS, YDEGEE. Trimming took off 0 bases at V and 1 base at J, with 13 bases between the two ends. CDR3: CASSLDGDGGQETQYF. As DNA, the CDR3 is TGTGCCAGCAGCTTGGATGGTGACGGGGGCCAAGAGACCCAGTACTTC.

V is TRBV7-2 and J is TRBJ2-7, with 7 bases identical to TRBD2. Losses at the gene ends were 6 bases for V and 5 bases for J; bases not matched to a gene: 7. This CDR3 spans 13 amino acids. From germline, CDR1 is SGHTA and CDR2 FQGNSA. The CDR3 DNA reads as TGTGCCAGCAGTCTGGGGGGGGTCCACGAGCAGTACTTC. Translated, it gives CASSLGGVHEQYF.

This chain uses TRBV5-1 with TRBJ1-1; maybe TRBD1 (6 bases). Germline CDR1 and CDR2: SGHRS and YFSETQ. The CDR3 extends over 14 amino acids. V lost 4 bases and J 1 base, leaving 11 bases between the germline ends. CDR3 DNA: TGCGCCAGCAGCGCCGGACAGTGGAACACTGAAGCTTTCTTT. It specifies CASSAGQWNTEAFF.

The chain recombines TRBV6-5 with TRBJ1-2; D is perhaps TRBD1 (5 bases). Germline CDR1 is MNHEY and CDR2 is SVGAGI. V was shortened by 4 bases and J by 3 bases, with 12 bases between the two germline ends. This CDR3 is 14 amino acids long. The CDR3 nucleotides read TGTGCCAGCAGTTTCCGGGACGGGTACTATGGCTACACCTTC. Translating gives CASSFRDGYYGYTF.

This clonotype was recorded many times. The rearrangement uses TRBV10-3 and TRBJ2-5, with D possibly matching TRBD1 (5 bases). This CDR3 is built from 13 residues. CDR1 and CDR2 (germline): ENHRY, SYGVKD. V lost 6 bases, J lost 5 bases, and 13 bases lay in between. CDR3 residues: CAIRDTPQETQYF. The CDR3 DNA reads TGTGCCATCAGGGACACCCCCCAGGAGACCCAGTACTTC.

Regarding this clonotype: The junction shows a germline mismatch at one end, possibly a read error. The chain combines TRBV10-2 with TRBJ2-7; D is ambiguous. This CDR3 is built from 13 residues. The germline V gene has CDR1 WSHSY and CDR2 SAAADI. CDR3 coding DNA: TGTGCCAGCAGTCTTTGGAATCACTACGAGCAGTACTTC. It codes for CASSLWNHYEQYF.

CDR3 sequence reads: CAIRDMNTEAFF. Here the CDR3 DNA reads TGTGCCATCCGCGATATGAACACTGAAGCTTTCTTT. The chain carries TRBV2 and TRBJ1-1; no reliable D call. The CDR3 contains 12 residues. Germline lookup yields CDR1 SNHLY and CDR2 FYNNEI. The V gene lost 10 bases and the J gene lost 0 bases, with 9 bases spanning the gap.

The chain has TRBV9 and TRBJ2-2; D not certain. V lost 4 bases and J lost 0, with 10 bases in between. CDR1 is SGDLS and CDR2 is YYNGEE in the germline V gene. The CDR3 has 15 residues. Written as DNA, the CDR3 is TGTGCCAGCAGCTTCGACACCTCGAACACCGGGGAGCTGTTTTTT. It specifies CASSFDTSNTGELFF. The full variable domain, completed using reference TRBV9 and TRBJ2-2, is DSGVTQTPKHLITATGQRVTLRCSPRSGDLSVYWYQQSLDQGLQFLIQYYNGEERAKGNILERFSAQQFPDLHSELNLSSLELGDSALYFCASSFDTSNTGELFFGEGSRLTVL.

With regard to this clonotype: A much bigger clone sits one base away, suggesting this may be a read error. The chain is built from TRBV7-6 and TRBJ2-7; 8 bases align to TRBD1. V shed 5 bases, J shed 8 bases, and the junction held 8 bases outside the gene matches. Germline lookup yields CDR1 SGHVS and CDR2 FNYEAQ. This CDR3 region has 13 residues. The CDR3 DNA reads as TGTGCCAGCAGCACCCGGACAGGGCTGAAGCAGTACTTC. Its protein product is CASSTRTGLKQYF. The complete variable domain, with remaining parts taken from reference TRBV7-6 and TRBJ2-7, reads GAGVSQSPRYKVTKRGQDVALRCDPISGHVSLYWYRQALGQGPEFLTYFNYEAQQDKSGLPNDRFSAERPEGSISTLTIQRTEQRDSAMYRCASSTRTGLKQYFGPGTRLTVT.

The rearrangement joins TRBV7-9 to TRBJ2-5; D call uncertain. V lost 4 bases and J lost 6, with 6 bases in between. Germline CDR1 SEHNR, CDR2 FQNEAQ (reference sequence). The CDR3 runs to 11 residues. The CDR3 DNA is TGTGCCAGCAGCTCCCAGAAGACCCAGTACTTC. This codes for CASSSQKTQYF. Based on the CDR3 plus reference TRBV7-9 and TRBJ2-5, the full variable domain is DTGVSQNPRHKITKRGQNVTFRCDPISEHNRLYWYRQTLGQGPEFLTYFQNEAQLEKSRLLSDRFSAERPKGSFSTLEIQRTEQGDSAMYLCASSSQKTQYFGPGTRLLVL.

The CDR3 DNA sequence: TGTGCCAGCAGCAGGTGGCCCCTGGGACAGCAAGGGGTCTATGGCTACACCTTC. This gives the protein CASSRWPLGQQGVYGYTF. This sequence joins TRBV14 and TRBJ1-2; 7 nucleotides line up with TRBD1. This CDR3 has 18 amino acids. With 5 bases clipped from V and 4 bases from J, the junction kept 19 bases outside the gene matches. Germline V gives CDR1 SGHDN, CDR2 FVKESK.

This clonotype came up many times. The genes are TRBV11-2 and TRBJ2-5; no clear D gene. CDR1 SGHAT and CDR2 FQNNGV come from the germline V gene. V was pared by 0 bases and J by 4 bases, with 3 bases between. There are 12 residues in the CDR3. The CDR3 loop reads CASSLETETQYF. As DNA, the CDR3 is TGTGCCAGCAGCTTAGAGACAGAGACCCAGTACTTC.

J is TRBJ2-5 and V is TRBV20-1; 7 nucleotides agree with TRBD1. V trimming: 0 bases; J trimming: 5 bases; junction bases outside the gene matches: 9. The CDR3 consists of 15 residues. Germline-derived CDR1 and CDR2 are DFQATT and SNEGSKA (reference sequence). CDR3 residues: CSAREMTGPPETQYF. CDR3 nucleotide sequence: TGCAGTGCTAGAGAGATGACAGGGCCCCCGGAGACCCAGTACTTC.

The chain couples TRBV10-3 to TRBJ2-5; D assignment may be TRBD1 or TRBD2 (7 bases each). CDR1 is ENHRY and CDR2 is SYGVKD in the germline V gene. The CDR3 spans 13 residues. V shed 5 bases and J shed 10 bases, with 17 bases lying between them. The CDR3 here is CAISSGGGPVQYF. CDR3 nucleotides: TGTGCCATCAGTTCAGGGGGAGGGCCTGTCCAGTACTTC.

The V gene is TRBV7-8, the J gene TRBJ1-6, with no clear D. Between the trimmed V and J ends, which lost 1 base and 13 bases, there was a span of 11 bases. The CDR3 sequence is 13 residues long. Germline assignment: CDR1 SGHVS and CDR2 FQNEAQ. The CDR3 spells CASSLGRNQPLHF. Here the CDR3 DNA reads TGTGCCAGCAGCTTAGGGCGGAATCAGCCCCTCCACTTT. Based on the CDR3 plus reference TRBV7-8 and TRBJ1-6, the full variable domain is GAGVSQSPRYKVAKRGQDVALRCDPISGHVSLFWYQQALGQGPEFLTYFQNEAQLDKSGLPSDRFFAERPEGSVSTLKIQRTQQEDSAVYLCASSLGRNQPLHFGNGTRLTVT.